The 25 T cell receptor beta chains reported below all come from one sample, sequenced in a study of CD8 T cells in Susac syndrome. cDNA came from about 0.5 to 1 ug RNA primed by random hexamers. TCRdb fed the immunoSEQ multiplex PCR reads into MiXCR, producing one record per CDR3 protein. The profile covers around 150,000 distinct CDR3 sequences, with around 96% appearing a single time and approximately 0.12% taken by the ten largest. The sample consisted of CD4+ T cells from PBMCs. The source is a human donor with multiple sclerosis.

The chain uses TRBV20-1 and TRBJ1-6; 9 bases map to TRBD1. The CDR3 consists of 16 residues. Germline values: CDR1 DFQATT, CDR2 SNEGSKA (reference sequence). V was pared by 5 bases and J by 5 bases, with 10 bases of the junction left unmatched. Here the CDR3 DNA reads TGCAGTGCTGGTACAACAGGGGGCGCGAATAATTCACCCCTCCACTTT. Its translation: CSAGTTGGANNSPLHF.

This clonotype has just one count. V is TRBV29-1 and J is TRBJ1-1, with 11 positions matching TRBD1. This CDR3 region has 15 residues. The V gene's germline CDR1 is SQVTM and CDR2 ANQGSEA. With V trimmed by 4 bases and J by 2 bases, 6 bases remained unmatched. The CDR3: CSVASRTGGNTEAFF. The DNA of the CDR3 is TGCAGCGTTGCCTCCAGGACAGGGGGCAACACTGAAGCTTTCTTT.

The V gene is TRBV6-5, the J gene TRBJ2-5; TRBD1 matches 8 bases. The CDR3 consists of 14 residues. CDR1 is MNHEY, CDR2 SVGAGI, per germline. J gave up 5 bases and V 6 bases, and 8 bases lay outside the gene matches. The CDR3 DNA reads TGTGCCAGCAGGAGCCCAGGGGGCATGGAGACCCAGTACTTC. Translation gives CASRSPGGMETQYF.

The rearrangement joins TRBV6-5 to TRBJ1-6; unclear D gene. The CDR3 spans 14 residues. The ends were cut back, 4 bases at V and 7 bases at J, with 11 bases in the middle. Germline V gene sequence: CDR1 MNHEY, CDR2 SVGAGI. The CDR3 DNA is TGTGCCAGCAGTTCTGGCGGTTCAAATTCACCCCTCCACTTT. Protein: CASSSGGSNSPLHF.

The chain combines TRBV28 with TRBJ2-5; 12 bases line up with TRBD1. This CDR3 is built from 16 residues. From germline, CDR1 is MDHEN and CDR2 SYDVKM. The ends lost 5 bases at V and 4 bases at J; junction bases unmatched: 8. The CDR3, as DNA: TGTGCCAGCAGTCGCGGGACAGGGGGCGGGAGAGAGACCCAGTACTTC. Encoded protein: CASSRGTGGGRETQYF. Drawing the rest from reference TRBV28 and TRBJ2-5, the complete variable domain is DVKVTQSSRYLVKRTGEKVFLECVQDMDHENMFWYRQDPGLGLRLIYFSYDVKMKEKGDIPEGYSVSREKKERFSLILESASTNQTSMYLCASSRGTGGGRETQYFGPGTRLLVL.

The CDR3 spells CASSLGWSTSTDTQYF. CDR3 bases: TGTGCCAGCAGCTTAGGTTGGTCTACTAGCACAGATACGCAGTATTTT. The chain combines TRBV7-2 with TRBJ2-3; D remains unclear. The germline V gene has CDR1 SGHTA and CDR2 FQGNSA. This CDR3 region has 16 residues. Deletions cut 1 base from V and 0 bases from J, with 11 bases between.

This clonotype was counted a single time. The chain joins TRBV6-4 to TRBJ2-3; TRBD2 aligns across 10 bases. The germline gives CDR1 MRHNA, CDR2 SNTAGT. This CDR3 spans 15 amino acids. After removal of 6 bases from V and 2 bases from J, the junction contained 5 bases not matched to a gene. CDR3 nucleotides: TGTGCCAGCAGCCTAGCGGGGGCCCTCACAGATACGCAGTATTTT. Translation: CASSLAGALTDTQYF.

V usage is TRBV12-5 and J usage is TRBJ2-5, with D unclear. This CDR3 region has 16 residues. Germline V gene data show CDR1 as LGHNT and CDR2 as FRNRAP. Trimming removed 0 bases from V and 5 bases from J, with 16 bases in between. The CDR3 DNA follows: TGTGCTAGTGGTTTGGTAGTTGGGTCCAAGTGGGAGACCCAGTACTTC. It translates to CASGLVVGSKWETQYF.

The genes are TRBV25-1 and TRBJ2-3; TRBD2 agrees at 7 bases. The CDR3 spans 16 residues. The germline V gene has CDR1 MGHDK and CDR2 SYGVNS. Trimming at V came to 6 bases and at J to 10 bases, leaving 19 bases not matched to a gene. The CDR3 DNA reads TGTGCCAGCAGCGTCCTGATTAGCGGGTCCGGGGGTTCGCAGTATTTT. Encoded protein: CASSVLISGSGGSQYF. Full variable domain (outside the CDR3, taken from reference TRBV25-1 and TRBJ2-3): EADIYQTPRYLVIGTGKKITLECSQTMGHDKMYWYQQDPGMELHLIHYSYGVNSTEKGDLSSESTVSRIRTEHFPLTLESARPSHTSQYLCASSVLISGSGGSQYFGPGTRLTVL.

The chain uses TRBV13 and TRBJ2-1, with D uncertain. CDR1 is PRHDT and CDR2 is FYEKMQ in the germline V gene (reference sequence). This CDR3 is 12 amino acids long. V dropped 5 bases and J dropped 8 bases, with 10 bases sitting between them. CDR3 in amino acids: CASSLSPHEQFF. CDR3 in DNA: TGTGCCAGCAGCCTAAGTCCCCATGAGCAGTTCTTC.

The chain has TRBV28 and TRBJ2-2; 7 nucleotides agree with TRBD1. V lost 6 bases and J lost 5; bases outside the gene matches: 9. Germline-derived CDR1 and CDR2 are MDHEN and SYDVKM. The CDR3 contains 15 residues. CDR3 nucleotides: TGTGCCAGCAGGCAACAGGGGTTCGGGACCGGGGAGCTGTTTTTT. Encoded protein: CASRQQGFGTGELFF.

The gene calls are TRBV12-3 or TRBV12-4 and TRBJ2-2; D remains unclear. Trimming removed 6 bases from V and 2 bases from J, with 7 bases in between. This CDR3 is 13 amino acids long. For the CDR3, the DNA is TGTGCCAGCAGACTCACTAACACCGGGGAGCTGTTTTTT. This encodes CASRLTNTGELFF.

The gene calls are TRBV15 and TRBJ2-1; D unclear. Germline loops: CDR1 LNHNV, CDR2 YYDKDF (reference sequence). The CDR3 is 15 residues long. V shed 0 bases and J shed 1 base, with 7 bases lying between them. CDR3 protein: CATSRERVSYNEQFF. The CDR3 DNA follows: TGTGCCACCAGCAGAGAACGGGTTTCCTACAATGAGCAGTTCTTC.

The chain carries TRBV20-1 and TRBJ2-1; D not certain. Trimming left V 3 bases short and J 5 bases short, with 8 bases between. The CDR3 runs to 12 residues. Germline values: CDR1 DFQATT, CDR2 SNEGSKA (reference sequence). The CDR3 is CSASRQDNEQFF. Written as DNA, the CDR3 is TGCAGTGCTAGTAGGCAGGACAATGAGCAGTTCTTC.

The V and J genes are TRBV7-2 and TRBJ2-7, with D possibly being TRBD2 (6 bases). The CDR3 runs 14 residues. The V end lost 5 bases, the J end lost 4 bases, and 15 bases lay between the germline ends. Germline V gene data show CDR1 as SGHTA and CDR2 as FQGNSA. CDR3 sequence: CASSPRPSVYEQYF. The CDR3 bases are TGTGCCAGCAGCCCAAGACCTAGCGTGTACGAGCAGTACTTC. Variable domain in full (rest from reference TRBV7-2 and TRBJ2-7): GAGVSQSPSNKVTEKGKDVELRCDPISGHTALYWYRQSLGQGLEFLIYFQGNSAPDKSGLPSDRFSAERTGGSVSTLTIQRTQQEDSAVYLCASSPRPSVYEQYFGPGTRLTVT.

The CDR3 protein is CSASPRQGRTEAFF. CDR3 nucleotide sequence: TGCAGTGCTTCACCCAGACAGGGTCGGACTGAAGCTTTCTTT. This rearrangement joins TRBV20-1 to TRBJ1-1; 7 positions match TRBD1. Germline CDR1 is DFQATT and CDR2 is SNEGSKA (reference sequence). The CDR3 extends over 14 amino acids. The V gene end was trimmed by 5 bases and the J gene end by 5 bases; junction bases not matched to a gene: 11.

The chain carries TRBV30 and TRBJ1-2; D is possibly TRBD1 (5 bases). V lost 3 bases and J lost 7, with 9 bases in between. This CDR3 spans 11 amino acids. CDR1 is GTSNPN, CDR2 SVGIG, per germline (reference sequence). The CDR3 spells CAWSSGGGYTF. The CDR3 DNA sequence: TGTGCCTGGAGCTCCGGGGGTGGCTACACCTTC.

The gene calls are TRBV12-3 or TRBV12-4 and TRBJ1-2; D remains ambiguous. Trimming shortened V by 2 bases and J by 5 bases, and 12 bases separated the two germline ends. This CDR3 has 14 residues. The CDR3 DNA reads TGTGCCAGCAGTTTAAAGGCAGCGGCGTATGGCTACACCTTC. This gives the protein CASSLKAAAYGYTF.

The gene calls are TRBV7-9 and TRBJ2-1; 13 nucleotides match TRBD2. CDR3 length: 15 amino acids. The V and J ends lost 1 base and 9 bases, in that order; junction bases with no gene match: 3. The germline gives CDR1 SEHNR, CDR2 FQNEAQ (reference sequence). Here the CDR3 reads CASSLGGLAGIEQFF. The CDR3 DNA reads as TGTGCCAGCAGCTTAGGGGGACTAGCGGGAATTGAGCAGTTCTTC.

This clonotype turned up a few times. The V call is TRBV6-5, the J call TRBJ2-7, with D maybe TRBD2 (5 bases). V was cut by 4 bases and J by 2 bases, with 12 bases left in between. The germline CDR1 and CDR2 sequences are MNHEY and SVGAGI. The CDR3 loop spans 14 amino acids. The CDR3 region has the DNA TGTGCCAGCAGTTTGGGTGGGAGAGCCTACGAGCAGTACTTC. Its protein product is CASSLGGRAYEQYF.

CDR3 amino acids: CASSGPSSYEQYF. Here the CDR3 DNA reads TGTGCCAGCAGCGGACCTAGCTCGTACGAGCAGTACTTC. The V gene is TRBV13, the J gene TRBJ2-7; perhaps TRBD2 as D (5 bases). The CDR3 covers 13 residues. Germline CDR1 and CDR2: PRHDT and FYEKMQ (reference sequence). Trimming shortened V by 5 bases and J by 4 bases, and 12 bases separated the two germline ends. Together with reference TRBV13 and TRBJ2-7, the CDR3 gives the full variable domain: AAGVIQSPRHLIKEKRETATLKCYPIPRHDTVYWYQQGPGQDPQFLISFYEKMQSDKGSIPDRFSAQQFSDYHSELNMSSLELGDSALYFCASSGPSSYEQYFGPGTRLTVT.

This chain connects TRBV20-1 to TRBJ2-3, with TRBD2 as a possible D gene (5 bases). Trimming left V 2 bases short and J 2 bases short, with 17 bases between. Germline loops: CDR1 DFQATT, CDR2 SNEGSKA (reference sequence). The CDR3 has 16 residues. The CDR3 sequence is CSARTRTEGYTDTQYF. The CDR3 DNA sequence: TGCAGTGCTAGAACCCGGACCGAGGGCTACACAGATACGCAGTATTTT.

The chain couples TRBV24-1 to TRBJ2-3; D is undetermined. The CDR3 is 12 amino acids. The germline CDR1 and CDR2 sequences are KGHDR and SFDVKD. Trimming left V 6 bases short and J 6 bases short, with 9 bases between. The CDR3, as DNA: TGTGCCACCAGTCACGGGCGGGATACGCAGTATTTT. This encodes CATSHGRDTQYF.

The V and J genes are TRBV6-5 and TRBJ2-5; D perhaps matches TRBD1 (6 bases). CDR1 and CDR2 (germline): MNHEY, SVGAGI. The CDR3 is made up of 13 amino acids. Trimming took 6 bases from V and 5 from J, leaving 13 bases between them. CDR3 DNA sequence: TGTGCCAGCAGCCGGACAGCGAGGGAGACCCAGTACTTC. Translation: CASSRTARETQYF.

The chain uses TRBV6-5 and TRBJ2-1; perhaps TRBD1 as D (6 bases). CDR3 length equals 14 residues. Germline CDR1 is MNHEY and CDR2 is SVGAGI. Trimming pared 2 bases from V and 5 bases from J, leaving 10 bases between. In DNA, the CDR3 is TGTGCCAGCAGTTACCAACACAGGGACAATGAGCAGTTCTTC. Its protein is CASSYQHRDNEQFF.